What follows describes a single T cell receptor (beta chain). The antigen is unknown. Then a second PCR, running roughly 6 to 11 cycles, was carried out with a sample-barcoded 5' primer and a J-beta primer mix. TCRdb used MiXCR to reprocess the 5' RACE reads, holding one entry per CDR3 protein. The data show just over 1 million distinct CDR3 sequences, more than 40% seen once. These data originate in a study of blood T cells in healthy people across ages. Study-wide results and caveats: Correlation between TCR beta diversity and naive T cell percentage was strong.

Specimen: blood. The clonotype was recovered from a woman aged 55-69 years in good health.

The CDR3 DNA follows: TGTGCCAGCAGTTGGGCGAACACTGAAGCTTTCTTT. Its protein is CASSWANTEAFF. The V gene is TRBV28, the J gene TRBJ1-1; no clear D. This CDR3 is built from 12 residues. Trimming removed 4 bases from V and 1 base from J, with 4 bases in between. The germline gives CDR1 MDHEN, CDR2 SYDVKM.